These T cell receptor beta chains were read from a single sample in a study of blood T cell repertoires in COVID-19. Measured with immunoSEQ multiplex PCR; TCRdb has only the in-frame clones, and not every one. The table lists roughly 330,000 clones, more than 75% of them singletons. What was sequenced was PBMCs or T cells enriched from blood (not recorded which). The source of these receptors is a woman aged 25-40 years who had recovered from COVID-19. The CDR3 runs from the conserved cysteine through the conserved F or W. D genes are given only for firm matches. Size values are once, few and many counts, or a class for expanded clones, and some rows have none.

>TRBD2|TRBV19|TRBJ2-5|-
CASSLPGLAGQETQYF
TGTGCCAGTAGTCTTCCCGGACTAGCGGGGCAAGAGACCCAGTACTTC
>-|TRBV5-1|TRBJ1-1|-
CASSWAGARVTEAFF
TGCGCCAGCAGCTGGGCGGGGGCGCGGGTCACTGAAGCTTTCTTT
>-|TRBV9|TRBJ2-5|-
CASSVDGGVGETQYF
TGTGCCAGCAGCGTAGATGGCGGGGTTGGGGAGACCCAGTACTTC
>-|TRBV5-4|TRBJ2-3|-
CASSPAGPSADTQYF
TGTGCCAGCAGCCCGGCTGGGCCCTCGGCAGATACGCAGTATTTT
>TRBD1|TRBV9|TRBJ1-5|few
CASSAGTVSNQPQHF
TGTGCCAGCAGCGCCGGGACAGTTAGCAATCAGCCCCAGCATTTT
>-|TRBV5-1|TRBJ2-7|-
CASSLWGADEQYF
TGCGCCAGCAGCTTGTGGGGCGCCGACGAGCAGTACTTC
>TRBD2|TRBV6-5|TRBJ2-2|-
CASSILAAGELFF
TGTGCCAGCAGTATACTAGCGGCCGGGGAGCTGTTTTTT
>-|TRBV6-6|TRBJ2-1|-
CASSYGSPAYNEQFF
TGTGCCAGCAGTTACGGCTCTCCCGCCTACAATGAGCAGTTCTTC
>TRBD1|TRBV5-6|TRBJ2-4|-
CASSLPGQGGIQYF
TGTGCCAGCAGCTTGCCGGGACAGGGGGGCATTCAGTACTTC
>TRBD1|TRBV16|TRBJ1-5|-
CASSRDRNQPQHF
TGTGCCAGCAGCCGGGACAGAAATCAGCCCCAGCATTTT
>-|TRBV19|TRBJ1-1|-
CASSTSGTPNTEAFF
TGTGCCAGTAGTACGTCCGGGACTCCTAACACTGAAGCTTTCTTT
>-|TRBV14|TRBJ1-2|-
CASSQAPGSYGYTF
TGTGCCAGCAGCCAAGCTCCGGGAAGCTATGGCTACACCTTC
>TRBD2|TRBV27|TRBJ2-1|-
CASSRGGLDEQFF
TGTGCCAGCAGCCGGGGGGGGCTCGATGAGCAGTTCTTC
>TRBD1|TRBV7-9|TRBJ1-6|once
CASSSGQGINSPLHF
TGTGCCAGCAGCTCGGGACAGGGAATTAATTCACCCCTCCACTTT
>-|TRBV7-8|TRBJ1-1|-
CASSRDIWGAEAFF
TGTGCCAGCAGCCGGGACATTTGGGGGGCTGAAGCTTTCTTT
>-|TRBV10-3|TRBJ2-4|-
CAISDPLGGTNIQYF
TGTGCCATCAGTGACCCCCTCGGCGGGACAAACATTCAGTACTTC
>-|TRBV27|TRBJ1-5|-
CASSFRGGNQPQHF
TGTGCCAGCAGTTTCAGGGGTGGGAATCAGCCCCAGCATTTT
>TRBD1|TRBV5-4|TRBJ2-5|-
CASSLGWTGMETQYF
TGTGCCAGCAGCTTGGGATGGACAGGGATGGAGACCCAGTACTTC
>-|TRBV5-1|TRBJ1-2|-
CASSLVADNYGYTF
TGCGCCAGCAGCTTGGTGGCGGATAACTATGGCTACACCTTC
>-|TRBV30|TRBJ2-1|-
CAWSSPRGTASYNEQFF
TGTGCCTGGAGTTCCCCCCGCGGGACTGCGTCCTACAATGAGCAGTTCTTC
>TRBD2|TRBV10-3|TRBJ2-1|-
CAISGAGRNNEQFF
TGTGCCATCAGTGGAGCGGGGAGAAACAATGAGCAGTTCTTC
>-|TRBV6-5|TRBJ1-5|-
CASTQGGDGNQPQHF
TGTGCCAGCACCCAAGGGGGGGACGGGAATCAGCCCCAGCATTTT
>TRBD1|TRBV9|TRBJ1-5|-
CASSAGQGVRQPQHF
TGTGCCAGCAGCGCCGGACAGGGGGTACGTCAGCCCCAGCATTTT
>-|TRBV7-6|TRBJ2-6|-
CASSAEGSSGANVLTF
TGTGCCAGCAGCGCCGAAGGGAGCTCTGGGGCCAACGTCCTGACTTTC
>-|TRBV5-1|TRBJ1-1|-
CASSLIPAEENTEAFF
TGCGCCAGCAGCTTGATTCCCGCAGAAGAGAACACTGAAGCTTTCTTT
>-|TRBV7-8|TRBJ2-1|-
CASSPYGGSNRGEQFF
TGTGCCAGCAGCCCCTACGGCGGGTCAAATCGCGGTGAGCAGTTCTTC
>-|TRBV6-5|TRBJ2-1|few
CASSYQAGLYNEQFF
TGTGCCAGCAGTTACCAGGCAGGACTCTACAATGAGCAGTTCTTC
>-|TRBV7-6|TRBJ1-1|-
CASSLVTGSTEAFF
TGTGCCAGCAGCTTAGTGACGGGTAGCACTGAAGCTTTCTTT
>-|TRBV19|TRBJ1-1|-
CASSIDRRGGDTEAFF
TGTGCCAGTAGTATAGATCGGCGGGGAGGGGACACTGAAGCTTTCTTT
>-|TRBV2|TRBJ1-5|-
CASSDLRKGTYSNQPQHF
TGTGCCAGCAGTGACTTGCGGAAGGGGACTTATAGCAATCAGCCCCAGCATTTT
>-|TRBV5-6|TRBJ1-2|once
CASSLDTTNYGYTF
TGTGCCAGCAGCCTTGATACAACTAACTATGGCTACACCTTC
>TRBD1|TRBV28|TRBJ1-1|-
CASPESGQGAMNTEAFF
TGTGCCAGCCCTGAGTCTGGACAGGGGGCGATGAACACTGAAGCTTTCTTT
>-|TRBV12-3/TRBV12-4|TRBJ1-4|-
CASSFREKLFF
TGTGCCAGCAGTTTTCGTGAAAAACTGTTTTTT
>-|TRBV5-1|TRBJ1-5|-
CASSLTPNSNQPQHF
TGCGCCAGCAGCTTGACTCCCAATAGCAATCAGCCCCAGCATTTT
>-|TRBV7-6|TRBJ1-2|few
CASSLAPPGRLTFYGYTF
TGTGCCAGCAGCTTAGCCCCGCCGGGGAGACTCACTTTCTATGGCTACACCTTC